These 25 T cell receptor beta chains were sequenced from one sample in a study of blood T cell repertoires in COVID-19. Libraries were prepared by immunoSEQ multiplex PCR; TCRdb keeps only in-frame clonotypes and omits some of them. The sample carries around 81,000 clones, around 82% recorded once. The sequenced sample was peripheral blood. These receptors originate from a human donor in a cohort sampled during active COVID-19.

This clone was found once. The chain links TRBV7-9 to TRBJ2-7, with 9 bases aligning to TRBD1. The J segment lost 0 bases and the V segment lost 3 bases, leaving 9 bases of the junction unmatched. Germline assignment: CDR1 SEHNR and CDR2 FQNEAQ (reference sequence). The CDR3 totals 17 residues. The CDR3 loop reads CASSLGTTGGGSYEQYF. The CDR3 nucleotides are TGTGCCAGCAGCTTGGGCACGACAGGGGGGGGCTCCTACGAGCAGTACTTC.

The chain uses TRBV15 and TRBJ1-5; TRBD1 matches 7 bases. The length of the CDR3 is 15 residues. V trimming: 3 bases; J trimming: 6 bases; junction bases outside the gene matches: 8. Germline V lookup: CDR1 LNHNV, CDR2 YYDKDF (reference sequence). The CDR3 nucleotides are TGTGCCACCAGCAGGGGCCAGGGGGTTTTTCAGCCCCAGCATTTT. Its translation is CATSRGQGVFQPQHF.

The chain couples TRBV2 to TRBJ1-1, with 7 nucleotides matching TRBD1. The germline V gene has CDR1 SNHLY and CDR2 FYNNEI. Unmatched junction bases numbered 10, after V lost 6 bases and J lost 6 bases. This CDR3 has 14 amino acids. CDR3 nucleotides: TGTGCCAGCAGGCCGACAGGGTTCGATCCTGAAGCTTTCTTT. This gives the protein CASRPTGFDPEAFF. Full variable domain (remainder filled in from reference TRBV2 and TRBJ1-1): EPEVTQTPSHQVTQMGQEVILRCVPISNHLYFYWYRQILGQKVEFLVSFYNNEISEKSEIFDDQFSVERPDGSNFTLKIRSTKLEDSAMYFCASRPTGFDPEAFFGQGTRLTVV.

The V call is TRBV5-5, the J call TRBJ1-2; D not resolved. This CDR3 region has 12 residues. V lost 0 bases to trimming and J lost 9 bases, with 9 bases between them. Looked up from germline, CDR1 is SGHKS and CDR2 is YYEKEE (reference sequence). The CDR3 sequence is CASSLEPPSYTF. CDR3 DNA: TGTGCCAGCAGCTTGGAGCCGCCTAGCTACACCTTC. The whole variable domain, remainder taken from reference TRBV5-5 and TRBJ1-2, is DAGVTQSPTHLIKTRGQQVTLRCSPISGHKSVSWYQQVLGQGPQFIFQYYEKEERGRGNFPDRFSARQFPNYSSELNVNALLLGDSALYLCASSLEPPSYTFGSGTRLTVV.

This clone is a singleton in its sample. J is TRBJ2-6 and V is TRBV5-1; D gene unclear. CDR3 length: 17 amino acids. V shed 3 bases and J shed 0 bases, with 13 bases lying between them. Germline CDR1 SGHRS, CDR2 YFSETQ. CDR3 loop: CASSSGFPYSGANVLTF. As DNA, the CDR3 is TGCGCCAGCAGCTCCGGGTTTCCTTACTCTGGGGCCAACGTCCTGACTTTC.

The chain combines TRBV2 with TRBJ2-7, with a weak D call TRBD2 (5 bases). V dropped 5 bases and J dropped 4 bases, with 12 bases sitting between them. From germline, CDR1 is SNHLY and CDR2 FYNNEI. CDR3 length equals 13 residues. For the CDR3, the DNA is TGTGCCAGCAGTTTGGACGGCGGGTACGAGCAGTACTTC. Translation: CASSLDGGYEQYF.

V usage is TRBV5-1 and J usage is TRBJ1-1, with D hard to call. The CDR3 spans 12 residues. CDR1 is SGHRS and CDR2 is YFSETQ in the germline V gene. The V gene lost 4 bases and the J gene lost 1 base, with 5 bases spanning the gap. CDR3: CASSRGNTEAFF. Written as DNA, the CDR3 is TGCGCCAGCAGCCGGGGGAACACTGAAGCTTTCTTT.

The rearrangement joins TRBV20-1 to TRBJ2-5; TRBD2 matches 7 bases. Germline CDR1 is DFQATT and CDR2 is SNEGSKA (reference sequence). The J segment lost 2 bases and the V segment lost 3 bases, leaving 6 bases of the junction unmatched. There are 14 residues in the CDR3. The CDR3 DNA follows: TGCAGTGCTAGTGTAGCGGGCGCACAAGAGACCCAGTACTTC. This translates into CSASVAGAQETQYF.

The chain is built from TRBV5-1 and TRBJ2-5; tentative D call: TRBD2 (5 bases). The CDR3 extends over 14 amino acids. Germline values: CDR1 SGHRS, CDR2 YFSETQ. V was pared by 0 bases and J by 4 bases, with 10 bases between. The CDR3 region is CASSLDQGRETQYF. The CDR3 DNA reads TGCGCCAGCAGCTTGGATCAAGGGAGAGAGACCCAGTACTTC.

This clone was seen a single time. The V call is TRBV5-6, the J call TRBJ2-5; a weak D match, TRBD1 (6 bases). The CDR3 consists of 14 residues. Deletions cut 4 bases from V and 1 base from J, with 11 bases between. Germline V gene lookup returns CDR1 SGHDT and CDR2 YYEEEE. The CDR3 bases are TGTGCCAGCAGCCCCGGGACATCCCAAGAGACCCAGTACTTC. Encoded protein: CASSPGTSQETQYF.

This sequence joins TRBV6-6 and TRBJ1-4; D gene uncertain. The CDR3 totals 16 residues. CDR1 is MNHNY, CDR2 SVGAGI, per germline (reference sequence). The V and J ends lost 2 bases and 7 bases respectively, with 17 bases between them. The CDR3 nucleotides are TGTGCCAGCAGTTACAGTCGGGTATCGGATTTTGAAAAACTGTTTTTT. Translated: CASSYSRVSDFEKLFF.

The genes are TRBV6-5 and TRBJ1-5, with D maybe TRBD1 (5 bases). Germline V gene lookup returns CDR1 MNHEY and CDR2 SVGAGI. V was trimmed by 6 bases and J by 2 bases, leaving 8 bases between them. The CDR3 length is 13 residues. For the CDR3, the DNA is TGTGCCAGCAGGACGACAGGCAATCAGCCCCAGCATTTT. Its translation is CASRTTGNQPQHF.

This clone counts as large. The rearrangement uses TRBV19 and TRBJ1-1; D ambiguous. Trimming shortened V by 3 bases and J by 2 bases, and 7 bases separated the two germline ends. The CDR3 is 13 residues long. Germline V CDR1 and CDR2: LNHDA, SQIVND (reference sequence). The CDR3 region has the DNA TGTGCCAGTAGTATCTCCAGTAACACTGAAGCTTTCTTT. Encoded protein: CASSISSNTEAFF. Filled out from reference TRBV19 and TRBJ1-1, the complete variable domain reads DGGITQSPKYLFRKEGQNVTLSCEQNLNHDAMYWYRQDPGQGLRLIYYSQIVNDFQKGDIAEGYSVSREKKESFPLTVTSAQKNPTAFYLCASSISSNTEAFFGQGTRLTVV.

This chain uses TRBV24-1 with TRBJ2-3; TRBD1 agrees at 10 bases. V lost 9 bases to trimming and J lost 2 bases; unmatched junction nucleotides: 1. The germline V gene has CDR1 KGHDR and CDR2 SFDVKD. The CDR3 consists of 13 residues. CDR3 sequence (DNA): TGTGCCACCGGGACAGGGGTCACAGATACGCAGTATTTT. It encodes CATGTGVTDTQYF.

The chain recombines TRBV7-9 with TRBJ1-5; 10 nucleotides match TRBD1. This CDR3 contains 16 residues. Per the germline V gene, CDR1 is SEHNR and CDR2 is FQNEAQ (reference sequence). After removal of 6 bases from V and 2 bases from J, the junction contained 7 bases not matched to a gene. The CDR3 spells CASRGQGVGGNQPQHF. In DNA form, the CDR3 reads TGTGCCAGCAGAGGACAGGGGGTAGGCGGCAATCAGCCCCAGCATTTT.

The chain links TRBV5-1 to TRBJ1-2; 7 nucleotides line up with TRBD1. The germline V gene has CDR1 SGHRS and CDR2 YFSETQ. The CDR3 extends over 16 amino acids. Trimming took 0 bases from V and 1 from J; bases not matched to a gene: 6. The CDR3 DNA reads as TGCGCCAGCAGCTTGGGGGGACAGCTGATTAACTATGGCTACACCTTC. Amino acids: CASSLGGQLINYGYTF.

The CDR3 sequence: CASRTTTGAPSTNEKLFF. In DNA, the CDR3 is TGTGCCAGCCGGACCACGACAGGGGCCCCCTCAACTAATGAAAAACTGTTTTTT. This chain uses TRBV19 with TRBJ1-4, with TRBD1 identical over 8 bases. Losses at the gene ends were 9 bases for V and 0 bases for J; bases not matched to a gene: 15. This CDR3 is 18 amino acids long. CDR1 LNHDA and CDR2 SQIVND come from the germline V gene (reference sequence).

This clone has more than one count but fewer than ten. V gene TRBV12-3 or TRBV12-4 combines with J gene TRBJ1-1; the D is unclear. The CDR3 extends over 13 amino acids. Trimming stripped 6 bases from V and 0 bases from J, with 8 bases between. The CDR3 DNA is TGTGCCAGCAGATTCGCAGTGAACACTGAAGCTTTCTTT. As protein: CASRFAVNTEAFF.

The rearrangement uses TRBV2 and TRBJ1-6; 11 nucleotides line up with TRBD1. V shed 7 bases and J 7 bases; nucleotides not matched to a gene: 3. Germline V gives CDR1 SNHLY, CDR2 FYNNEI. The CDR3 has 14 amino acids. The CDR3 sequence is CASNWDRGNSPLHF. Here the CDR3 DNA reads TGTGCCAGCAACTGGGACAGGGGGAATTCACCCCTCCACTTT.

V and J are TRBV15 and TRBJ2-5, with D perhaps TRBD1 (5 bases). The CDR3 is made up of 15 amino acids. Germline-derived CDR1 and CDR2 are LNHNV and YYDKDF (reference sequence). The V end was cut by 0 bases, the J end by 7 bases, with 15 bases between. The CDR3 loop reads CATSRERTPLTTQYF. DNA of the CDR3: TGTGCCACCAGCAGAGAGAGGACACCTTTAACGACCCAGTACTTC.

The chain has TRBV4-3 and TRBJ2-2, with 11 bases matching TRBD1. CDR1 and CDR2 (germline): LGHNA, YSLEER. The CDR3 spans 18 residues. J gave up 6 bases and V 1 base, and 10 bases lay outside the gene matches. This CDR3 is CASSQVYSGTGGSGELFF. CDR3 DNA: TGCGCCAGCAGCCAAGTTTACTCCGGGACAGGGGGTTCCGGGGAGCTGTTTTTT.

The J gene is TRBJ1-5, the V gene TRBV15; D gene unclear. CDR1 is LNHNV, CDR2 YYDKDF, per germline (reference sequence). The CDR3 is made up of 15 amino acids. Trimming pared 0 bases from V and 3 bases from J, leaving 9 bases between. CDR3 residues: CATSRDVGANQPQHF. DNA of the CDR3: TGTGCCACCAGCAGAGATGTCGGTGCCAATCAGCCCCAGCATTTT. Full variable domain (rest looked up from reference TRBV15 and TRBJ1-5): DAMVIQNPRYQVTQFGKPVTLSCSQTLNHNVMYWYQQKSSQAPKLLFHYYDKDFNNEADTPDNFQSRRPNTSFCFLDIRSPGLGDTAMYLCATSRDVGANQPQHFGDGTRLSIL.

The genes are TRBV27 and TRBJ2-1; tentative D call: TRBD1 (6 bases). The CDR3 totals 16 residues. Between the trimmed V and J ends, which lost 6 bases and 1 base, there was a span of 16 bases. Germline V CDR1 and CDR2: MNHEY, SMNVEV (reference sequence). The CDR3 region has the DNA TGTGCCAGCAGCCTTGGACAGTTACTTTCCTACAATGAGCAGTTCTTC. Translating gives CASSLGQLLSYNEQFF.

In DNA, the CDR3 is TGTGCCAGCAGCCAATGGGGGCTCGAGCAGTACTTC. The encoded protein is CASSQWGLEQYF. This chain uses TRBV3-1 (or the pseudogene TRBV3-2) with TRBJ2-7, with D possibly being TRBD1 (6 bases). The CDR3 is 12 amino acids. The germline V gene encodes CDR1 LGHDT and CDR2 YNNKEL (reference sequence). Trimming took 2 bases from V and 6 from J, leaving 8 bases between them.

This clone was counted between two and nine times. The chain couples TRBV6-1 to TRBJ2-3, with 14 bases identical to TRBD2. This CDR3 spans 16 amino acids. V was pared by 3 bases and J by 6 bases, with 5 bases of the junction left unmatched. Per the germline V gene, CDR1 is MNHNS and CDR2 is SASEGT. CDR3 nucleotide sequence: TGTGCCAGCAGTGAGACTAGCGGGGGGGCAAGGGATACGCAGTATTTT. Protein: CASSETSGGARDTQYF.